The clone carrying this T cell receptor beta chain was counted a single time. What it binds is not known. Assay used: immunoSEQ multiplex PCR; TCRdb lists only in-frame clones, some missing. The table lists about 59,000 clones, 80% to 90% of them singletons. The data were taken from a study of OX40 agonist ivuxolimab in advanced cancers. Study findings and constraints: At 0.1 to 3.0 mg/kg and by week 6, CD4+ and CD8+ T cells in the blood had expanded clonally.

Baseline was the first blood sampling point, followed by cycle 4 day 1 and cycle 7 day 1. This CDR3 is built from 14 residues. CDR1 is LNHDA, CDR2 SQIVND, per germline (reference sequence). J gave up 6 bases and V 5 bases, and 7 bases lay outside the gene matches. The source is an adult with an advanced solid tumor such as melanoma, head and neck, liver or kidney cancer. The sample consisted of CD4+ or CD8+ T cells sorted from blood, taken in a trial of the OX40 agonist ivuxolimab. The chain links TRBV19 to TRBJ2-5, with TRBD2 matching over 9 bases. The CDR3, as DNA: TGTGCCAGTAGTCGGGGACTAGCAAGACAGACCCAGTACTTC. Amino acid sequence: CASSRGLARQTQYF.